This paragraph covers one T cell receptor (beta chain) sequence. T cells were sequenced at a targeted depth of 1 in 200,000 to 1 in 1 million. The data were produced by immunoSEQ multiplex PCR, yet TCRdb's version contains in-frame clones alone and is incomplete. This sample has some 200,000 clones; just under 80% occur once, and the top ten carry roughly an eighth. This sample was taken from a study of cytotoxic CD8 clonotypes in ibrutinib-treated CLL. Trimming took 4 bases from V and 5 from J, leaving 11 bases between them. The germline gives CDR1 MDHEN, CDR2 SYDVKM. The CDR3 is 13 residues long. The material sequenced was PBMCs, taken after 12 months of ibrutinib treatment. The receptor comes from a human donor with chronic lymphocytic leukemia. V and J are TRBV28 and TRBJ2-5; D not resolved. CDR3 DNA: TGTGCCAGCAGTTCTAGGGTGGTGGAGACCCAGTACTTC. It specifies CASSSRVVETQYF. Variable domain in full (rest from reference TRBV28 and TRBJ2-5): DVKVTQSSRYLVKRTGEKVFLECVQDMDHENMFWYRQDPGLGLRLIYFSYDVKMKEKGDIPEGYSVSREKKERFSLILESASTNQTSMYLCASSSRVVETQYFGPGTRLLVL.